This T cell receptor (beta chain) was observed in a study of T cells in Graves' hyperthyroidism and ophthalmopathy. There are 13 residues in the CDR3. The V gene's germline CDR1 is SGHAT and CDR2 FQNNGV. Study-wide results and limits: Peripheral blood also featured most of the thyroid clonotypes expanded above 0.001.

Amplification targeted TCR beta CDR3 regions from RNA transcripts. When the TCR CDR3 underwent first-round RT-PCR, the HTBI primer set was used. TCRdb independently ran MiXCR on the multiplex PCR reads; one entry per CDR3 protein. The sample has approximately 520,000 distinct CDR3 sequences; roughly a quarter are singletons. This clonotype was recorded at least ten times. Its target is not known. Its ends do not fully match the called genes, so a read error is possible. The V and J genes are TRBV11-2 and TRBJ1-1; TRBD1 is a possible D gene (5 bases). The sequence derives from a woman aged 30 to 39 with Graves' ophthalmopathy. The sequenced sample was blood. The CDR3 nucleotides are TGTGCCAGCAGTTTAGTGGGGGTCACTGAAGCTTTCTTT. Protein product: CASSLVGVTEAFF.